Shown below are 29 T cell receptor beta chains from a single sample sequenced in a study of HIV-infected patients and healthy controls. TCRdb re-derived calls from the 5' RACE reads in MiXCR, one entry per CDR3 protein. In the table there are about 18,000 distinct CDR3 sequences, 16% of which are singletons. Sequencing was carried out using CD8+ T cells from blood. The receptor set was obtained from a human donor in good health.

Only a few counts were recorded for this clonotype. The gene calls are TRBV7-9 and TRBJ2-1; 8 positions agree with TRBD2. Germline V gives CDR1 SEHNR, CDR2 FQNEAQ (reference sequence). V was pared by 3 bases and J by 2 bases, with 6 bases of the junction left unmatched. The CDR3 runs 16 residues. The chain's CDR3 is CASSFPTSGAYNEQFF. CDR3 bases: TGTGCCAGCAGCTTCCCAACTAGCGGAGCCTACAATGAGCAGTTCTTC.

This rearrangement joins TRBV13 to TRBJ2-7; 13 nucleotides agree with TRBD2. The V gene's germline CDR1 is PRHDT and CDR2 FYEKMQ (reference sequence). V lost 5 bases, J lost 1 base, and 8 bases stayed unmatched. The CDR3 covers 17 residues. The CDR3 region has the DNA TGTGCCAGCAGCCCAAAACTAGCGGGGGGGCCGTCCTACGAGCAGTACTTC. Amino acids: CASSPKLAGGPSYEQYF. Supplemented by reference TRBV13 and TRBJ2-7, the full variable domain reads AAGVIQSPRHLIKEKRETATLKCYPIPRHDTVYWYQQGPGQDPQFLISFYEKMQSDKGSIPDRFSAQQFSDYHSELNMSSLELGDSALYFCASSPKLAGGPSYEQYFGPGTRLTVT.

The sample holds a few counts of this clonotype. CDR3 nucleotide sequence: TGTGCCTGGAGTGTACAGACTTACGAGCAGTACTTC. Residues: CAWSVQTYEQYF. V and J are TRBV30 and TRBJ2-7; D remains ambiguous. Germline values: CDR1 GTSNPN, CDR2 SVGIG (reference sequence). V was shortened by 0 bases and J by 4 bases, with 7 bases between the two germline ends. This CDR3 spans 12 amino acids.

This clonotype was recorded a few times. The rearrangement joins TRBV6-6 to TRBJ2-1; D is undetermined. V dropped 7 bases and J dropped 9 bases, with 13 bases sitting between them. The CDR3 is made up of 12 amino acids. Germline V gene data show CDR1 as MNHNY and CDR2 as SVGAGI (reference sequence). CDR3 amino acids: CASMLYVGEQFF. The CDR3, as DNA: TGTGCCAGCATGCTTTATGTAGGTGAGCAGTTCTTC.

This chain uses TRBV28 with TRBJ1-4, with TRBD1 as a possible D gene (6 bases). Germline V gene sequence: CDR1 MDHEN, CDR2 SYDVKM. V shed 6 bases and J shed 5 bases, with 10 bases lying between them. The CDR3 totals 13 residues. Here the CDR3 DNA reads TGTGCCAGCAGCCGACAGGAAAATGAAAAACTGTTTTTT. Translating it yields CASSRQENEKLFF.

The genes are TRBV12-3 or TRBV12-4 and TRBJ2-2; tentative D call: TRBD1 (6 bases). V was trimmed by 1 base and J by 4 bases, leaving 10 bases between them. This CDR3 contains 15 residues. DNA of the CDR3: TGTGCCAGCAGTTTAGAACAGGGTCGCACCGGGGAGCTGTTTTTT. This encodes CASSLEQGRTGELFF.

This clonotype was recorded many times. The rearrangement links TRBV7-3 to TRBJ2-3, with 7 nucleotides matching TRBD1. J lost 6 bases, V lost 5 bases, and 11 bases had no gene match. The germline V gene has CDR1 SGHTA and CDR2 FQGTGA. The CDR3 is 15 amino acids. CDR3 coding DNA: TGTGCCAGCAGCCCCTCGACAGGGCGTCTTGATACGCAGTATTTT. Its translation: CASSPSTGRLDTQYF.

This clonotype was detected ten times or more. CDR3 loop: CASSPSPQAGYTF. The CDR3 region has the DNA TGTGCCAGCAGCCCCTCTCCCCAGGCCGGCTACACCTTC. The rearrangement uses TRBV7-3 and TRBJ1-2, with D unclear. Germline CDR1 SGHTA, CDR2 FQGTGA. This CDR3 spans 13 amino acids. The V and J ends lost 5 bases and 8 bases respectively, with 15 bases between them. The full variable domain, in which reference TRBV7-3 and TRBJ1-2 provide the parts outside the CDR3, is GAGVSQTPSNKVTEKGKYVELRCDPISGHTALYWYRQSLGQGPEFLIYFQGTGAADDSGLPNDRFFAVRPEGSVSTLKIQRTERGDSAVYLCASSPSPQAGYTFGSGTRLTVV.

As for this clonotype: Possible read error: a much larger clone is one base away. The CDR3 spells CAISQATVPGNTIYF. The CDR3 coding sequence is TGTGCCATCAGTCAGGCGACGGTTCCTGGAAACACCATATATTTT. The chain uses TRBV10-3 and TRBJ1-3; D unresolved. CDR3 length: 15 amino acids. Deletions cut 5 bases from V and 2 bases from J, with 13 bases between. Germline CDR1 ENHRY, CDR2 SYGVKD.

V is TRBV7-9 and J is TRBJ2-1; possibly TRBD1 for D (6 bases). Trimming cost V 6 bases and J 10 bases, with 16 bases left between them. The CDR3 sequence is 13 residues long. From germline, CDR1 is SEHNR and CDR2 FQNEAQ (reference sequence). The CDR3 DNA sequence: TGTGCCAGCAGTCTAACACAGGGCCCCGAGCAGTTCTTC. Translated: CASSLTQGPEQFF.

The table lists this clonotype with a few counts. The rearrangement uses TRBV20-1 and TRBJ2-2; D is possibly TRBD1 (5 bases). The CDR3 is made up of 18 amino acids. Deletions cut 6 bases from V and 0 bases from J, with 23 bases between. CDR1 and CDR2 from the germline V gene are DFQATT and SNEGSKA (reference sequence). The CDR3 here is CSASTGIADLANTGELFF. Here the CDR3 DNA reads TGCAGTGCCAGCACAGGTATTGCGGACCTCGCGAACACCGGGGAGCTGTTTTTT.

In its sample, this clonotype is medium-sized (0.01 to 0.1%). The J gene is TRBJ1-1, the V gene TRBV3-1; 7 bases agree with TRBD1. After removal of 0 bases from V and 1 base from J, the junction contained 11 bases not matched to a gene. CDR3 length: 18 amino acids. Germline loops: CDR1 LGHDT, CDR2 YNNKEL (reference sequence). CDR3 in DNA: TGTGCCAGCAGCCAAGAAGGACAGGAGCTCTTCCCGAACACTGAAGCTTTCTTT. This gives the protein CASSQEGQELFPNTEAFF.

This clonotype was counted ten times or more. This chain connects TRBV4-1 to TRBJ1-1, with unresolved D. The V gene lost 3 bases and the J gene lost 5 bases, with 10 bases spanning the gap. Germline CDR1 MGHRA, CDR2 YSYEKL. This CDR3 is 13 amino acids long. Written as DNA, the CDR3 is TGCGCCAGCAGCCAGGCCCGTATGACTGAAGCTTTCTTT. Encoded protein: CASSQARMTEAFF.

Within the sample, this clonotype is medium-sized. V is TRBV20-1 and J is TRBJ1-5; 10 bases are a match to TRBD1. V shed 1 base and J 10 bases; nucleotides not matched to a gene: 7. Germline CDR1 reads DFQATT; CDR2 reads SNEGSKA (reference sequence). The CDR3 runs 14 residues. The CDR3 loop reads CSARVPGQGLPQHF. CDR3 DNA sequence: TGCAGTGCTAGAGTCCCGGGACAGGGGTTACCCCAGCATTTT.

The V call is TRBV6-2 or TRBV6-3, the J call TRBJ2-1, with D unclear. The CDR3 covers 12 residues. Germline V gives CDR1 MNHEY, CDR2 SVGEGT. V gave up 4 bases and J gave up 2 bases, with 3 bases separating them. The DNA for the CDR3 is TGTGCCAGCAGTTCACCCTACAATGAGCAGTTCTTC. This gives the protein CASSSPYNEQFF.

This clonotype came up many times. CDR3 nucleotides: TGTGCCAGTAGAGGGCTACAAGCTGAAGCTTTCTTT. Amino acid sequence: CASRGLQAEAFF. The chain has TRBV19 and TRBJ1-1, with no clear D. Trimming removed 6 bases from V and 6 bases from J, with 11 bases in between. CDR1 is LNHDA, CDR2 SQIVND, per germline (reference sequence). CDR3 length equals 12 residues.

This clonotype occurred many times. The chain combines TRBV7-2 with TRBJ2-1; TRBD2 matches at 13 bases. The CDR3 has 18 amino acids. CDR1 and CDR2 from the germline V gene are SGHTA and FQGNSA. Trimming cost V 5 bases and J 4 bases; bases outside gene matches: 11. CDR3 in amino acids: CASSGRGLAGPAYNEQFF. The CDR3 coding sequence is TGTGCCAGCAGCGGAAGGGGACTAGCGGGGCCCGCGTACAATGAGCAGTTCTTC.

The chain is built from TRBV5-6 and TRBJ2-3, with a weak D call TRBD2 (7 bases). The V and J ends lost 4 bases and 3 bases respectively, with 15 bases between them. The length of the CDR3 is 15 residues. Looked up from germline, CDR1 is SGHDT and CDR2 is YYEEEE. This chain's CDR3 is CASSHEAGTTDTQYF. CDR3 DNA: TGTGCCAGCAGCCATGAAGCGGGGACAACAGATACGCAGTATTTT.

This clonotype was detected only a few times. The rearrangement links TRBV11-3 to TRBJ2-7; the match to TRBD1 covers 8 bases. Germline CDR1 is SGHNT and CDR2 is YENEEA. The CDR3 loop spans 15 amino acids. The V gene end was trimmed by 5 bases and the J gene end by 3 bases; junction bases not matched to a gene: 9. The CDR3 DNA reads as TGTGCCAGCAGCGAATTTCCGGGACAGGACTACGAGCAGTACTTC. It translates to CASSEFPGQDYEQYF.

CDR3 sequence: CTSSQVTADNEKLFF. Written as DNA, the CDR3 is TGCACCAGCAGCCAAGTGACGGCCGATAATGAAAAACTGTTTTTT. The V call is TRBV1, the J call TRBJ1-4. TRBV1 represents a pseudogene. CDR3 length: 15 residues.

This clonotype was picked up a small number of times. The rearrangement uses TRBV24-1 and TRBJ2-2; no definite D call. The CDR3 is made up of 12 amino acids. Germline V gives CDR1 KGHDR, CDR2 SFDVKD. Trimming cost V 8 bases and J 7 bases, with 10 bases left between them. The CDR3 loop is CATKTERGELFF. CDR3 nucleotide sequence: TGTGCCACCAAGACTGAGCGCGGGGAGCTGTTTTTT.

The chain uses TRBV14 and TRBJ2-1; D remains ambiguous. The CDR3 is 12 amino acids. V shed 4 bases and J shed 9 bases, with 10 bases lying between them. Germline lookup yields CDR1 SGHDN and CDR2 FVKESK. The CDR3 reads CASSPHGPEQFF. CDR3 in DNA: TGTGCCAGCAGCCCCCACGGGCCTGAGCAGTTCTTC.

This clonotype has at least ten counts. The CDR3 coding sequence is TGCGCCAGCAGCTTGAGCGGGGTGCAGAACACTGAAGCTTTCTTT. Amino acids: CASSLSGVQNTEAFF. The J gene is TRBJ1-1, the V gene TRBV5-1; D unclear. This CDR3 has 15 residues. With 1 base removed from V and 1 base from J, the gap between germline ends came to 11 bases. CDR1 and CDR2 (germline): SGHRS, YFSETQ.

This clonotype has ten or more counts. The chain uses TRBV27 and TRBJ2-3; TRBD2 matches at 12 bases. Germline CDR1 MNHEY, CDR2 SMNVEV (reference sequence). J was trimmed by 4 bases and V by 6 bases; bases with no gene match: 5. The CDR3 spans 15 residues. CDR3 sequence: CASRGLAGGADTQYF. The CDR3 nucleotides are TGTGCCAGCAGAGGGCTAGCGGGGGGGGCAGATACGCAGTATTTT.

V is TRBV7-6 and J is TRBJ1-1; no reliable D call. The CDR3 has 14 amino acids. CDR1 is SGHVS, CDR2 FNYEAQ, per germline. Trimming stripped 4 bases from V and 0 bases from J, with 9 bases between. The CDR3 region is CASSSLGVNTEAFF. In DNA, the CDR3 is TGTGCCAGCAGCTCTCTAGGAGTGAACACTGAAGCTTTCTTT.

This clonotype was recorded a few times. DNA of the CDR3: TGTGCCAGCACAAGAGCGGGAGGGCGAATTGATGAGCAGTTCTTC. Encoded protein: CASTRAGGRIDEQFF. The V call is TRBV2, the J call TRBJ2-1, with 10 bases lining up with TRBD2. V lost 7 bases, J lost 8 bases, and 11 bases stayed unmatched. This CDR3 spans 15 amino acids. CDR1 and CDR2 (germline): SNHLY, FYNNEI.

This clonotype turned up a few times. The V gene is TRBV7-9, the J gene TRBJ2-5; possibly TRBD2 for D (5 bases). This CDR3 region has 14 residues. Germline V CDR1 and CDR2: SEHNR, FQNEAQ (reference sequence). V was clipped by 5 bases and J by 2 bases, with 12 bases between them. In DNA, the CDR3 is TGTGCCAGCAGCAGACCCGGGGTACAAGAGACCCAGTACTTC. Protein sequence: CASSRPGVQETQYF.

This chain uses TRBV7-2 with TRBJ2-3; D remains ambiguous. This CDR3 spans 15 amino acids. V dropped 5 bases and J dropped 0 bases, with 12 bases sitting between them. Germline assignment: CDR1 SGHTA and CDR2 FQGNSA. The CDR3 nucleotides read TGTGCCAGCAGCCCGACGGGTTTCAGCACAGATACGCAGTATTTT. Its protein is CASSPTGFSTDTQYF.

This clonotype showed up just once. The chain carries TRBV20-1 and TRBJ2-2; D is undetermined. V was trimmed by 2 bases and J by 3 bases, leaving 13 bases between them. Germline V lookup: CDR1 DFQATT, CDR2 SNEGSKA (reference sequence). The CDR3 runs 15 residues. CDR3 protein: CSARTLSLDTGELFF. The DNA for the CDR3 is TGCAGTGCTAGAACCTTATCGCTGGACACCGGGGAGCTGTTTTTT.